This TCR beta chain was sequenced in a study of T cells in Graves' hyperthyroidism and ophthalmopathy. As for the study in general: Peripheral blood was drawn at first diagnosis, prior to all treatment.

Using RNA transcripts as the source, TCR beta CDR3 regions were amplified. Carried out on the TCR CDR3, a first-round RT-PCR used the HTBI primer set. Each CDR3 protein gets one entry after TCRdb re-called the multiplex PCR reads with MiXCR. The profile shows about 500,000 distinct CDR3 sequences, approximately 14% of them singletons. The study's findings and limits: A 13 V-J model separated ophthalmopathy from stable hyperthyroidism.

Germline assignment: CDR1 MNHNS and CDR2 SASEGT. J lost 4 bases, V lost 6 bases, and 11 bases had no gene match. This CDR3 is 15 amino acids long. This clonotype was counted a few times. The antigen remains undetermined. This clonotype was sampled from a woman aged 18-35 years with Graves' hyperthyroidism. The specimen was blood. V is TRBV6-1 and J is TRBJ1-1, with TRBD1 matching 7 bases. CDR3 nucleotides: TGTGCCAGCAGGAGAAGACAGGGATCGGGCACTGAAGCTTTCTTT. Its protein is CASRRRQGSGTEAFF.